The 2 T cell receptor beta chains below come from one sample, sequenced in a study of blood T cell repertoires in COVID-19. TCRdb's table, derived via immunoSEQ multiplex PCR, lists solely in-frame clones and lacks some. Among approximately 25,000 clones listed, 75% to 90% were seen once. Sequencing was performed on peripheral blood. Receptors were obtained from a woman aged 80 or over with acute or convalescent COVID-19.

The chain couples TRBV7-9 to TRBJ1-3; a weak D match, TRBD1 (5 bases). CDR3 size: 16 residues. From germline, CDR1 is SEHNR and CDR2 FQNEAQ (reference sequence). Trimming shortened V by 0 bases and J by 0 bases, and 9 bases separated the two germline ends. The CDR3 reads CASSLAKGYSGNTIYF. The DNA of the CDR3 is TGTGCCAGCAGCTTAGCGAAGGGGTACTCTGGAAACACCATATATTTT.

This clone showed up just a few times. This chain connects TRBV11-1 to TRBJ2-2; D is unclear. Trimming removed 8 bases from V and 1 base from J, with 8 bases in between. This CDR3 spans 13 amino acids. Germline CDR1 and CDR2: SGHAT and FQDESV (reference sequence). The CDR3 loop is CASAAVNTGELFF. CDR3 sequence (DNA): TGTGCCAGCGCGGCTGTGAACACCGGGGAGCTGTTTTTT.